This T cell receptor beta chain was found in a study of cytomegalovirus exposure and HLA in healthy donors. Assay: immunoSEQ multiplex PCR; the TCRdb copy retains only in-frame clones and omits some. Counted here are about 180,000 clones, about 89% occurring once; the ten biggest clones make up roughly 2.6%. In regard to this clone: No antigen is known for it.

The CDR3 is 16 amino acids. Germline CDR1 and CDR2: LGHNA and YSLEER. V was clipped by 4 bases and J by 10 bases; unmatched bases: 13. Points from the study as a whole: Reports showed the classifier diagnosing cytomegalovirus status with high specificity and sensitivity. Cytomegalovirus-associated status was assigned to about 150 TCR beta chains.

The specimen was PBMCs. The chain uses TRBV4-3 and TRBJ1-6, with 7 bases aligning to TRBD1. This TCR was recovered from a man younger than 30 in good health and CMV-seropositive. CDR3: CASSLRRQGWKSPLHF. The CDR3 region has the DNA TGCGCCAGCAGCCTCCGCCGACAGGGTTGGAAATCACCCCTCCACTTT.